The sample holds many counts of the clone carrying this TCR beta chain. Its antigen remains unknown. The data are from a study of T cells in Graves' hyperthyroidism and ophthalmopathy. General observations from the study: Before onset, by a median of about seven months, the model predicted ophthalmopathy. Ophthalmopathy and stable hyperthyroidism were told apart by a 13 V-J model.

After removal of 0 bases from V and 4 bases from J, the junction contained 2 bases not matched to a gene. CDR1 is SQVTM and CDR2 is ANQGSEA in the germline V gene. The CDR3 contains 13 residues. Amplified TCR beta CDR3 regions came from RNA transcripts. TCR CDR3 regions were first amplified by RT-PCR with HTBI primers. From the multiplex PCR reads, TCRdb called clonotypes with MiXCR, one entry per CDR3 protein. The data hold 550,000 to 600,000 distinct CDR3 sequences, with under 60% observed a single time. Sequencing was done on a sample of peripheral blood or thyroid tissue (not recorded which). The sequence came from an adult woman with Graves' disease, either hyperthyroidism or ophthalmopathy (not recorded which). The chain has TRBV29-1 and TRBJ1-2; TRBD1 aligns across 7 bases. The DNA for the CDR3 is TGCAGCGTTGAAGACTGGGACAGCTATGGCTACACCTTC. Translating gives CSVEDWDSYGYTF. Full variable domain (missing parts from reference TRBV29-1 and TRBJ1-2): SAVISQKPSRDICQRGTSLTIQCQVDSQVTMMFWYRQQPGQSLTLIATANQGSEATYESGFVIDKFPISRPNLTFSTLTVSNMSPEDSSIYLCSVEDWDSYGYTFGSGTRLTVV.